This T cell receptor beta chain is from a study of T-cell reconstitution after alpha-beta-depleted transplantation in children. Study results and caveats: Newly made T cells mostly supplied T-cell counts and diversity one year after transplant. By about two months after transplant, alpha-beta T cells reportedly arose from several hundred graft clones that had expanded.

The TCRbeta library was prepared with unique molecular identifiers. TCRdb fed the PCR reads into MiXCR, producing one record per CDR3 protein. The repertoire holds fewer than 1 million distinct CDR3 sequences, with approximately 15% as singletons. A note on this clonotype: Antigen specificity is unknown.

Germline-derived CDR1 and CDR2 are MNHEY and SMNVEV (reference sequence). This CDR3 region has 17 residues. The V and J ends lost 0 bases and 0 bases, in that order; junction bases with no gene match: 4. This sequence joins TRBV27 and TRBJ1-5, with 8 bases matching TRBD1. This specimen was PBMCs, mostly from graft donor cells, taken 360 days after TCRalphabeta/CD19-depleted stem cell transplant. The receptor was derived from a male patient under 18 who had a stem cell transplant for acute lymphoblastic leukemia, so the T cells may come from the graft donor. The DNA for the CDR3 is TGTGCCAGCAGTTTATCCGGGGGACAGGATAGCAATCAGCCCCAGCATTTT. It is translated as CASSLSGGQDSNQPQHF.